This is a list of T cell receptor beta chains from one sample in a study of blood T cell repertoires in COVID-19. Produced via immunoSEQ multiplex PCR; TCRdb's table is partial and in-frame only. Altogether 220,000 or so clones are present, around 88% being singletons, with the ten largest covering roughly 2%. Material: PBMCs or T cells enriched from blood (not recorded which). These receptors were obtained from a woman between 50 and 59 years old who had recovered from COVID-19. CDR3s include the opening cysteine and the closing phenylalanine or tryptophan. The D gene is left open where the match is weak. Clone size is given for some rows only: seen once, a few or many times, or a class if the clone is expanded.

CSAFDRDEQFF | TGCAGTGCTTTCGACAGGGATGAGCAGTTCTTC | . | TRBJ2-1 | TRBD1 | TRBV20-1
CASSRSGFNTEAFF | TGCGCCAGCAGCCGATCAGGTTTTAACACTGAAGCTTTCTTT | . | TRBJ1-1 | . | TRBV4-1
CASSDGGGNSPLHF | TGTGCCAGCAGTGACGGTGGGGGGAATTCACCCCTCCACTTT | . | TRBJ1-6 | . | TRBV7-9
CASSSGLAGGYEQFF | TGTGCCAGCAGCTCAGGACTAGCCGGGGGGTATGAGCAGTTCTTC | . | TRBJ2-1 | TRBD2 | TRBV7-9
CASSLPREYGYTF | TGTGCCAGCAGCTTACCCAGGGAATATGGCTACACCTTC | . | TRBJ1-2 | . | TRBV5-4
CASSRLAGDYEQYF | TGTGCCAGCAGTCGACTAGCGGGAGACTACGAGCAGTACTTC | . | TRBJ2-7 | TRBD2 | TRBV6-9
CAISDVQGSSYEQYF | TGTGCCATCAGTGATGTTCAGGGTTCGTCCTACGAGCAGTACTTC | . | TRBJ2-7 | . | TRBV10-3
CASSPGQGIGGTEAFF | TGCGCCAGCAGCCCGGGACAGGGCATTGGTGGCACTGAAGCTTTCTTT | once | TRBJ1-1 | TRBD1 | TRBV4-1
CAIRREGQTDTQYF | TGTGCCATCCGGCGGGAGGGCCAAACAGATACGCAGTATTTT | . | TRBJ2-3 | TRBD2 | TRBV10-3
CATSDSDRGTEAFF | TGTGCCACCAGTGACTCTGACAGGGGAACTGAAGCTTTCTTT | . | TRBJ1-1 | TRBD1 | TRBV24-1
CASSSGQGGTNEKLFF | TGTGCCAGCAGCTCAGGACAGGGGGGGACTAATGAAAAACTGTTTTTT | . | TRBJ1-4 | TRBD1 | TRBV27
CASREGQLNTGELFF | TGTGCCAGTAGGGAAGGACAGCTTAACACCGGGGAGCTGTTTTTT | few | TRBJ2-2 | . | TRBV19
CASSYDRGNYGYTF | TGTGCCAGCAGTTACGATAGGGGTAACTATGGCTACACCTTC | few | TRBJ1-2 | . | TRBV6-6
CASSPGLAGVTDTQYF | TGTGCCAGCAGCCCCGGACTAGCGGGGGTCACAGATACGCAGTATTTT | . | TRBJ2-3 | TRBD2 | TRBV7-8
CASWGVYGYTF | TGTGCCAGTTGGGGAGTCTATGGCTACACCTTC | . | TRBJ1-2 | . | TRBV27
CASRTSGGAPTQYF | TGTGCCAGCAGAACTAGCGGGGGGGCCCCTACGCAGTATTTT | . | TRBJ2-3 | TRBD2 | TRBV5-4